The T cell receptor beta chain under discussion was sequenced for a study of T cell responses to AZD1222 COVID-19 vaccine. Study-wide results and caveats: In a largely white British group with more females than males, clonal diversity was possibly underestimated. Close to half of spike-specific TCRs reportedly recognize unmutated variant regions. Repertoire samples came only from after the peak T cell response.

The assay was immunoSEQ multiplex PCR, and TCRdb's table has in-frame clones only and misses some. The table includes approximately 120,000 clones, around nine tenths detected once. On this clone itself: No antigen is known for it.

The sample here was peripheral blood, taken on day 0 of AZD1222 vaccination. This receptor was identified in an adult in good health.

CDR3 sequence reads: CASSLSHRDRGYTF. CDR3 sequence (DNA): TGTGCCAGCAGTTTATCCCATCGGGACAGGGGCTACACCTTC. The rearrangement uses TRBV27 and TRBJ1-2, with 8 bases identical to TRBD1. The ends lost 0 bases at V and 8 bases at J; junction bases unmatched: 5. The CDR3 consists of 14 residues. Germline CDR1 reads MNHEY; CDR2 reads SMNVEV (reference sequence).